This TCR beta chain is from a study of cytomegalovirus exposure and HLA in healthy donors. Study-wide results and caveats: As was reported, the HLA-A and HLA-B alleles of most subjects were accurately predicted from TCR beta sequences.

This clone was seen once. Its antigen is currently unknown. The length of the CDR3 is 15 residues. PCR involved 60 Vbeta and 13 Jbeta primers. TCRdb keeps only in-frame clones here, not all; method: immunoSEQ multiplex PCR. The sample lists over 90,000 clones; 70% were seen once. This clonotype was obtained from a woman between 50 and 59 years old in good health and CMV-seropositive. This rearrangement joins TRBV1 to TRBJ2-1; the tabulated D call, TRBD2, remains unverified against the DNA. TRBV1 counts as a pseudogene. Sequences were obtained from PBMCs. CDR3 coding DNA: TGCACCAGCCGCTCGTTGTTAGCCTCCTACAATGAGCAGTTCTTC. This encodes CTSRSLLASYNEQFF.